Each of the 31 T cell receptor beta chains below was sequenced from the same sample in a study of blood T cell repertoires in COVID-19 (dated by TCRdb to the early 2020s). The library was obtained by the immunoSEQ multiplex PCR assay. TCRdb mirrors the immuneACCESS table, restricted to in-frame sequences. Some clones are absent from its copies; in checked studies, under half trace to an unresolved V gene, and the reason for the others is unknown. Within this sample are fewer than 350,000 clones, with around 86% of them counted one time only. The leading ten clones occupy around 4.2% of the sample. The sample taken for sequencing was PBMCs or T cells enriched from blood (not recorded which). These receptors all come from a middle-aged woman with acute COVID-19.

The chain carries TRBV5-1 and TRBJ1-3, with a tentative D call TRBD1 (6 bases). The germline gives CDR1 SGHRS, CDR2 YFSETQ. The CDR3 extends over 15 amino acids. Trimming took 0 bases from V and 3 from J, leaving 10 bases between them. Here the CDR3 reads CASSLDRASGNTIYF. The CDR3 DNA is TGCGCCAGCAGCTTGGACAGGGCTAGTGGAAACACCATATATTTT. The whole variable domain, filled in from reference TRBV5-1 and TRBJ1-3, reads KAGVTQTPRYLIKTRGQQVTLSCSPISGHRSVSWYQQTPGQGLQFLFEYFSETQRNKGNFPGRFSGRQFSNSRSEMNVSTLELGDSALYLCASSLDRASGNTIYFGEGSWLTVV.

This chain links TRBV10-3 with TRBJ2-5, with 10 nucleotides matching TRBD2. CDR1 and CDR2 (germline): ENHRY, SYGVKD. J lost 5 bases, V lost 10 bases, and 10 bases had no gene match. The CDR3 covers 14 residues. Written as DNA, the CDR3 is TGTGCCACCCAACCGGGACTAGCGTCGGAGACCCAGTACTTC. Its protein is CATQPGLASETQYF.

The chain carries TRBV2 and TRBJ2-5; tentatively, D is TRBD1 (6 bases). The CDR3 has 16 amino acids. Germline V CDR1 and CDR2: SNHLY, FYNNEI. With 6 bases removed from V and 0 bases from J, the gap between germline ends came to 17 bases. CDR3 coding DNA: TGTGCCAGCAGCGTACAAAAAGGACAGTACCAAGAGACCCAGTACTTC. Encoded protein: CASSVQKGQYQETQYF.

The chain carries TRBV18 and TRBJ1-5, with 10 bases matching TRBD1. Germline V CDR1 and CDR2: KGHSH, LQKENI. The length of the CDR3 is 23 residues. Unmatched junction bases numbered 20, after V lost 0 bases and J lost 0 bases. CDR3 in amino acids: CASSPPLVQFSGQGVDSNQPQHF. The CDR3 DNA follows: TGTGCCAGCTCACCACCGTTAGTCCAGTTCTCAGGACAGGGGGTAGATAGCAATCAGCCCCAGCATTTT.

The rearrangement links TRBV3-1 (or the pseudogene TRBV3-2) to TRBJ2-7; 12 bases are a match to TRBD2. Germline V CDR1 and CDR2: LGHDT, YNNKEL (reference sequence). CDR3 length: 20 amino acids. The V and J ends lost 0 bases and 2 bases, in that order; junction bases with no gene match: 14. Written as DNA, the CDR3 is TGTGCCAGCAGCCAAGATGTCGCTAGCGGGGGGGCTAACAGGGCCTACGAGCAGTACTTC. The encoded protein is CASSQDVASGGANRAYEQYF.

The chain uses TRBV6-5 and TRBJ2-7, with a tentative D call TRBD2 (5 bases). This CDR3 region has 12 residues. Germline assignment: CDR1 MNHEY and CDR2 SVGAGI. V was pared by 4 bases and J by 7 bases, with 11 bases between. The CDR3 reads CASSSSTGEQYF. DNA for the CDR3: TGTGCCAGCAGTTCATCAACGGGAGAGCAGTACTTC.

The chain has TRBV7-8 and TRBJ2-2, with D possibly matching TRBD2 (5 bases). V dropped 5 bases and J dropped 1 base, with 11 bases sitting between them. There are 15 residues in the CDR3. The germline V gene encodes CDR1 SGHVS and CDR2 FQNEAQ. The CDR3 nucleotides are TGTGCCAGCAGCCGTGGAGGCGGGAACACCGGGGAGCTGTTTTTT. It yields the protein CASSRGGGNTGELFF.

The chain joins TRBV28 to TRBJ1-5, with D maybe TRBD1 (5 bases). This CDR3 comprises 15 residues. CDR1 and CDR2 (germline): MDHEN, SYDVKM. V lost 4 bases, J lost 1 base, and 11 bases lay in between. The CDR3 protein is CASSSTDKSNQPQHF. CDR3 bases: TGTGCCAGCAGTTCCACGGACAAGAGCAATCAGCCCCAGCATTTT.

In its sample, this clone was seen once. The chain uses TRBV7-6 and TRBJ1-4, with 8 bases identical to TRBD1. Germline V gives CDR1 SGHVS, CDR2 FNYEAQ. J was trimmed by 7 bases and V by 5 bases; bases with no gene match: 6. The CDR3 spans 14 residues. CDR3 protein: CASSLDRAGEKLFF. CDR3 sequence (DNA): TGTGCCAGCAGCCTGGACAGGGCGGGTGAAAAACTGTTTTTT.

The chain links TRBV29-1 to TRBJ1-3; D gene uncertain. The CDR3 has 14 residues. The V and J ends lost 5 bases and 0 bases respectively, with 11 bases between them. CDR1 is SQVTM and CDR2 is ANQGSEA in the germline V gene. The CDR3 here is CSVQPMSSGNTIYF. DNA of the CDR3: TGCAGCGTTCAACCAATGAGCTCTGGAAACACCATATATTTT. Based on the CDR3 plus reference TRBV29-1 and TRBJ1-3, the full variable domain is SAVISQKPSRDICQRGTSLTIQCQVDSQVTMMFWYRQQPGQSLTLIATANQGSEATYESGFVIDKFPISRPNLTFSTLTVSNMSPEDSSIYLCSVQPMSSGNTIYFGEGSWLTVV.

V gene TRBV19 combines with J gene TRBJ1-6, with a tentative D call TRBD1 (5 bases). The CDR3 is made up of 14 amino acids. Germline V gives CDR1 LNHDA, CDR2 SQIVND (reference sequence). The V end was cut by 3 bases, the J end by 7 bases, with 10 bases between. CDR3 nucleotides: TGTGCCAGTAGTATTACAGGATGGAATTCACCCCTCCACTTT. This gives the protein CASSITGWNSPLHF.

The rearrangement links TRBV10-3 to TRBJ1-1; perhaps TRBD1 as D (6 bases). The CDR3 loop spans 13 amino acids. Germline CDR1 reads ENHRY; CDR2 reads SYGVKD. The ends were cut back, 11 bases at V and 0 bases at J, with 13 bases in the middle. The CDR3, as DNA: TGTGCCGGCAGGACAGAGTTGAACACTGAAGCTTTCTTT. Translating it yields CAGRTELNTEAFF.

Concerning this clone: Distinct nucleotide sequences in the sample also encode this CDR3. The DNA of the CDR3 is TGTGCCAGCAGCCCCCGGACAGGGTTAAACACTGAAGCTTTCTTT. Translation: CASSPRTGLNTEAFF. The chain recombines TRBV7-2 with TRBJ1-1; TRBD1 matches at 8 bases. The CDR3 consists of 15 residues. CDR1 and CDR2 from the germline V gene are SGHTA and FQGNSA. V lost 5 bases to trimming and J lost 2 bases; unmatched junction nucleotides: 7.

V usage is TRBV3-1 (or the pseudogene TRBV3-2) and J usage is TRBJ1-2; 7 bases match TRBD1. CDR3 length equals 12 residues. Germline trimming cut 6 bases from V and 8 bases from J; bases unmatched to any gene: 6. Germline V gene data show CDR1 as LGHDT and CDR2 as YNNKEL (reference sequence). The CDR3 region has the DNA TGTGCCAGCAGTTGGACAGGCGGAGGCTACACCTTC. Translation: CASSWTGGGYTF.

The genes are TRBV7-2 and TRBJ1-1, with 7 nucleotides matching TRBD1. V shed 5 bases, J shed 3 bases, and the junction held 12 bases outside the gene matches. CDR1 and CDR2 (germline): SGHTA, FQGNSA. The CDR3 has 16 residues. CDR3 protein: CASSLRPGQSYTEAFF. As DNA, the CDR3 is TGTGCCAGCAGCCTGAGACCGGGACAGAGTTACACTGAAGCTTTCTTT.

The chain recombines TRBV7-6 with TRBJ2-5; TRBD2 is a possible D gene (5 bases). This CDR3 has 16 amino acids. Germline V lookup: CDR1 SGHVS, CDR2 FNYEAQ. V was shortened by 2 bases and J by 4 bases, with 17 bases between the two germline ends. CDR3 loop: CASSLRGGWDGETQYF. The CDR3 coding sequence is TGTGCCAGCAGCTTACGCGGAGGATGGGATGGAGAGACCCAGTACTTC.

The chain joins TRBV28 to TRBJ2-3, with 9 bases identical to TRBD1. The V segment lost 6 bases and the J segment 2 bases; nucleotides outside the gene matches: 9. The CDR3 sequence is 16 residues long. Germline V gene data show CDR1 as MDHEN and CDR2 as SYDVKM. The CDR3 loop reads CASRDRGPPLTDTQYF. The CDR3 nucleotides are TGTGCCAGCAGGGACAGGGGCCCTCCACTCACAGATACGCAGTATTTT.

The chain links TRBV24-1 to TRBJ2-7, with a tentative D call TRBD1 (5 bases). Looked up from germline, CDR1 is KGHDR and CDR2 is SFDVKD. CDR3 length: 13 amino acids. With 0 bases removed from V and 9 bases from J, the gap between germline ends came to 11 bases. The CDR3: CATSDLKGQGQYF. The CDR3 DNA sequence: TGTGCCACCAGTGATTTGAAGGGGCAAGGGCAGTACTTC.

The gene calls are TRBV4-3 and TRBJ2-3; 8 nucleotides align to TRBD2. V lost 1 base to trimming and J lost 6 bases; unmatched junction nucleotides: 9. The CDR3 spans 16 residues. Looked up from germline, CDR1 is LGHNA and CDR2 is YSLEER. The CDR3 reads CASSQVGSGSPDTQYF. The CDR3 DNA reads TGCGCCAGCAGCCAAGTAGGCAGCGGGAGCCCGGATACGCAGTATTTT.

V usage is TRBV7-8 and J usage is TRBJ2-2; TRBD2 matches at 9 bases. V lost 1 base and J lost 0; bases outside the gene matches: 9. CDR1 is SGHVS and CDR2 is FQNEAQ in the germline V gene. This CDR3 is built from 19 residues. The CDR3 sequence is CASSLGGGGGAPNTGELFF. The CDR3 DNA follows: TGTGCCAGCAGCTTAGGAGGAGGCGGGGGGGCCCCGAACACCGGGGAGCTGTTTTTT. Based on the CDR3 plus reference TRBV7-8 and TRBJ2-2, the full variable domain is GAGVSQSPRYKVAKRGQDVALRCDPISGHVSLFWYQQALGQGPEFLTYFQNEAQLDKSGLPSDRFFAERPEGSVSTLKIQRTQQEDSAVYLCASSLGGGGGAPNTGELFFGEGSRLTVL.

This sequence joins TRBV19 and TRBJ2-1; 7 bases agree with TRBD1. The germline CDR1 and CDR2 sequences are LNHDA and SQIVND (reference sequence). V shed 8 bases and J 0 bases; nucleotides not matched to a gene: 4. CDR3 length: 14 amino acids. CDR3 bases: TGTGCCAGTTCTAGACAGGGCTCCTACAATGAGCAGTTCTTC. Its translation is CASSRQGSYNEQFF. Looking up the rest from reference TRBV19 and TRBJ2-1 gives the full variable domain: DGGITQSPKYLFRKEGQNVTLSCEQNLNHDAMYWYRQDPGQGLRLIYYSQIVNDFQKGDIAEGYSVSREKKESFPLTVTSAQKNPTAFYLCASSRQGSYNEQFFGPGTRLTVL.

The rearrangement uses TRBV19 and TRBJ1-2, with 8 bases that match TRBD1. Per germline, CDR1 LNHDA and CDR2 SQIVND (reference sequence). Losses at the gene ends were 6 bases for V and 5 bases for J; bases not matched to a gene: 8. This CDR3 has 14 amino acids. CDR3 bases: TGTGCCAGTAGAACCGGGACAGGATTTTATGGCTACACCTTC. Translated: CASRTGTGFYGYTF.

The chain has TRBV18 and TRBJ2-7, with 8 bases fitting TRBD2. This CDR3 spans 13 amino acids. CDR1 is KGHSH, CDR2 LQKENI, per germline. V dropped 5 bases and J dropped 3; count of bases not matched to a gene: 3. The CDR3 loop is CASSATSVYEQYF. As DNA, the CDR3 is TGTGCCAGCTCAGCGACTAGCGTCTACGAGCAGTACTTC. The full variable domain, with the rest looked up from reference TRBV18 and TRBJ2-7, is NAGVMQNPRHLVRRRGQEARLRCSPMKGHSHVYWYRQLPEEGLKFMVYLQKENIIDESGMPKERFSAEFPKEGPSILRIQQVVRGDSAAYFCASSATSVYEQYFGPGTRLTVT.

The rearrangement joins TRBV6-5 to TRBJ1-1; D is possibly TRBD1 (6 bases). With 2 bases removed from V and 11 bases from J, the gap between germline ends came to 21 bases. Germline values: CDR1 MNHEY, CDR2 SVGAGI. This CDR3 is 15 amino acids long. This CDR3 reads CASSYDGDITLYAFF. CDR3 DNA: TGTGCCAGCAGTTACGACGGGGACATCACGTTGTATGCTTTCTTT.

The J gene is TRBJ1-6, the V gene TRBV7-2; 10 bases line up with TRBD1. In germline, CDR1 is SGHTA, CDR2 FQGNSA. This CDR3 has 15 amino acids. The J segment lost 10 bases and the V segment lost 9 bases, leaving 12 bases of the junction unmatched. CDR3 DNA sequence: TGTGCCAGTACTAACGGACAGGGGGTTTGGTCACCCCTCCACTTT. Amino acid sequence: CASTNGQGVWSPLHF. Looking up the rest from reference TRBV7-2 and TRBJ1-6 gives the full variable domain: GAGVSQSPSNKVTEKGKDVELRCDPISGHTALYWYRQSLGQGLEFLIYFQGNSAPDKSGLPSDRFSAERTGGSVSTLTIQRTQQEDSAVYLCASTNGQGVWSPLHFGNGTRLTVT.

This rearrangement joins TRBV28 to TRBJ2-5; 7 bases fit TRBD2. V was pared by 6 bases and J by 5 bases, with 12 bases of the junction left unmatched. CDR1 and CDR2 (germline): MDHEN, SYDVKM. The CDR3 loop spans 15 amino acids. CDR3 in amino acids: CASRTGTIPPETQYF. DNA of the CDR3: TGTGCCAGCAGGACCGGGACTATTCCCCCGGAGACCCAGTACTTC. The whole variable domain, filled in from reference TRBV28 and TRBJ2-5, reads DVKVTQSSRYLVKRTGEKVFLECVQDMDHENMFWYRQDPGLGLRLIYFSYDVKMKEKGDIPEGYSVSREKKERFSLILESASTNQTSMYLCASRTGTIPPETQYFGPGTRLLVL.

The chain is built from TRBV10-1 and TRBJ2-7, with 8 nucleotides matching TRBD2. With 2 bases clipped from V and 4 bases from J, the junction kept 13 bases outside the gene matches. There are 17 residues in the CDR3. Germline assignment: CDR1 WNHNN and CDR2 SYGVQD (reference sequence). DNA for the CDR3: TGCGCCAGCAGTGAGGCTGACTGTAGCGGGAAGGGGTACGAGCAGTACTTC. This encodes CASSEADCSGKGYEQYF.

The rearrangement joins TRBV10-3 to TRBJ1-2; 7 positions match TRBD1. The CDR3 runs 13 residues. With 3 bases clipped from V and 8 bases from J, the junction kept 6 bases outside the gene matches. The germline CDR1 and CDR2 sequences are ENHRY and SYGVKD. The CDR3, as DNA: TGTGCCATCAGTGAAGACAGGGTGGTCGGCTACACCTTC. The encoded protein is CAISEDRVVGYTF.

This clone was recorded a few times. The gene calls are TRBV15 and TRBJ1-2, with D unresolved. CDR1 is LNHNV, CDR2 YYDKDF, per germline (reference sequence). Between the trimmed V and J ends, which lost 0 bases and 1 base, there was a span of 9 bases. CDR3 length: 15 residues. In nucleotides, the CDR3 is TGTGCCACCAGCAGAGATCGGTCGGTTAACTATGGCTACACCTTC. Amino acid sequence: CATSRDRSVNYGYTF. Variable domain in full (rest from reference TRBV15 and TRBJ1-2): DAMVIQNPRYQVTQFGKPVTLSCSQTLNHNVMYWYQQKSSQAPKLLFHYYDKDFNNEADTPDNFQSRRPNTSFCFLDIRSPGLGDTAMYLCATSRDRSVNYGYTFGSGTRLTVV.

This clone occurred once. The J gene is TRBJ2-2, the V gene TRBV6-2 or TRBV6-3; TRBD2 aligns across 7 bases. The CDR3 has 16 amino acids. Germline CDR1 and CDR2: MNHEY and SVGEGT. J lost 7 bases, V lost 4 bases, and 12 bases had no gene match. The CDR3 loop is CASSLIGGGSSGELFF. The CDR3, as DNA: TGTGCCAGCAGTTTAATCGGCGGGGGTTCCAGCGGGGAGCTGTTTTTT.

J is TRBJ1-3 and V is TRBV15, with 8 bases identical to TRBD1. The germline CDR1 and CDR2 sequences are LNHNV and YYDKDF (reference sequence). The CDR3 has 16 amino acids. Unmatched junction bases numbered 7, after V lost 4 bases and J lost 2 bases. The CDR3 is CATSTTKQGAGNTIYF. DNA for the CDR3: TGTGCCACCAGCACCACGAAACAGGGGGCTGGAAACACCATATATTTT.